A selection of T cell receptor beta chains follows, all from one sample in a study of T cell repertoires in cytomegalovirus infection. TCRdb re-called the reads with MiXCR, one entry per CDR3 protein. The table records about 740,000 distinct CDR3 sequences, approximately 40% of them present only once. Sequenced sample: PBMCs. Every receptor here comes from a human donor in good health (CMV status not recorded). Some clones in this sample may be carry-over from other donors' samples. CDR3s include the opening cysteine and the closing phenylalanine or tryptophan. The D gene is left open where the match is weak. Size values are once, few and many counts, or a class for expanded clones, and some rows have none.

V,D,J,size,DNA,CDR3
TRBV6-8,NA,TRBJ1-5,NA,TGTGCCAGCGCCTCGCGGCGCTACTACAATCAGCCCCAGCATTTT,CASASRRYYNQPQHF
TRBV27,NA,TRBJ2-7,many,TGTGCCAGCAGTTTATCGGCGGGTGGCGGGCAGTACTTC,CASSLSAGGGQYF
TRBV27,TRBD1,TRBJ2-1,NA,TGTGCCAGCAGTTCCCACTCCGACAGGGGGCGGAATGAGCAGTTCTTC,CASSSHSDRGRNEQFF
TRBV7-6,TRBD1,TRBJ2-1,many,TGTGCCAGCAGCTTAGAGGTGACAGGGCTGTCCGATGAGCAGTTCTTC,CASSLEVTGLSDEQFF
TRBV7-8,TRBD1,TRBJ2-6,many,TGTGCCAGCAGCACGGGACAGGGGGCAGCTGGGGCCAACGTCCTGACTTTC,CASSTGQGAAGANVLTF
TRBV20-1,TRBD2,TRBJ2-3,NA,TGCAGTGCTAGAGACCCCGGGACTAGCGGCACAGATACGCAGTATTTT,CSARDPGTSGTDTQYF
TRBV18,NA,TRBJ1-5,few,TGTGCCAGCTCACCACCGAGAGACGGGGGGCAGCGCAATCAGCCCCAGCATTTT,CASSPPRDGGQRNQPQHF
TRBV12-3/TRBV12-4,NA,TRBJ2-7,once,TGTGCCAGCAGTTTAAGCCCGAGGGAGCAGTACTTC,CASSLSPREQYF
TRBV6-8,NA,TRBJ2-7,NA,TGTGCCAGCAGTTCCGGGGTTGACGAGCAGTACTTC,CASSSGVDEQYF
TRBV20-1,NA,TRBJ1-1,NA,TGCAGTGCTAGACGAGGGGAGATTGCCACTGAAGCTTTCTTT,CSARRGEIATEAFF
TRBV7-2,NA,TRBJ1-4,NA,TGTGCCAGCAGCTTAGAGGCCGGGACTAATGAAAAACTGTTTTTT,CASSLEAGTNEKLFF
TRBV28,TRBD1,TRBJ2-7,NA,TGTGCCAGCAGTCCAAGGACGCCGACAGGGGGGTACGAGCAGTACTTC,CASSPRTPTGGYEQYF
TRBV28,NA,TRBJ1-1,NA,TGTGCCAGCAGTTGGCCGGGGGCGTCTGAAGCTTGCTTT,CASSWPGASEACF
TRBV28,TRBD1,TRBJ2-7,few,TGTGCCAGCAGTGGACAATGGACAGGGATATTCGAGCAGTACTTC,CASSGQWTGIFEQYF
TRBV29-1,TRBD2,TRBJ2-5,NA,TGCAGCGTTGAAGATTGGGAGGGGACCCTTGTAGCGGGGGGCCGGGAGACCCAGTACTTC,CSVEDWEGTLVAGGRETQYF
TRBV30,TRBD1,TRBJ1-2,NA,TGTGCCTGGGACGGGGACAGGGGTAGAGCCTATGGCTACACCTTC,CAWDGDRGRAYGYTF